The sequence of this T cell receptor beta chain was determined in a study of blood T cell repertoires in COVID-19. The overall study: COVID-19 samples collected from the United States, Italy and Spain covered acute and convalescent phases. The cDNA or gDNA used as material had been derived from T cells, B-cell-depleted T cells, or PBMCs.

The table lists this clone with a few counts. The table came from immunoSEQ multiplex PCR; TCRdb's copy has only in-frame clones and leaves some out. Among some 110,000 clones listed, around 90% were seen once. The clonotype was recovered from a human donor in a cohort sampled during active COVID-19. The sequenced material came from peripheral blood.

The CDR3 region is CASRPNGFVLLNTEAFF. CDR3 DNA sequence: TGTGCCAGCAGACCTAATGGTTTTGTTTTGCTGAACACTGAAGCTTTCTTT. This chain uses TRBV11-2 with TRBJ1-1; D uncertain. V shed 6 bases and J shed 0 bases, with 20 bases lying between them. This CDR3 is built from 17 residues. Germline CDR1 is SGHAT and CDR2 is FQNNGV.